These T cell receptor beta chains were read from a single sample in a study of Graves' ophthalmopathy and Graves' hyperthyroidism. Using its own MiXCR run on the multiplex PCR reads, TCRdb lists one record per CDR3 protein. The table includes about 640,000 distinct CDR3 sequences, 35% to 45% detected once. The sequencing sample was made of peripheral blood. The receptors were gathered from an adult man with Graves' ophthalmopathy. CDR3s leave out the opening cysteine and the closing phenylalanine or tryptophan.

TRBJ1-2 | TRBV2 | ASTPEGTRPYGYT
TRBJ2-2 | TRBV7-9 | ASSLQGVYELF
TRBJ1-4 | TRBV10-3 | ATRAGADEKLF
TRBJ1-6 | TRBV6-6 | ASRGGGRNSPLH
TRBJ1-5 | TRBV14 | ASSQDRGNSQPQH
TRBJ2-7 | TRBV12-3/TRBV12-4 | ASRGGGAGTGYEQY
TRBJ2-3 | TRBV12-3/TRBV12-4 | ASRLGTGVTDTQY
TRBJ2-7 | TRBV25-1 | ASSATDRGEQY
TRBJ2-7 | TRBV12-3/TRBV12-4 | ASSFGVQTGNYEQY
TRBJ2-7 | TRBV29-1 | SLYGAPVYEQY
TRBJ1-2 | TRBV2 | ASMADRSTYT
TRBJ1-3 | TRBV20-1 | SARIASGNTIY
TRBJ2-2 | TRBV19 | ASNRDTSTGELF
TRBJ1-1 | TRBV29-1 | SARGQDTEAF
TRBJ1-2 | TRBV12-3/TRBV12-4 | ASSQGGSNYGYT
TRBJ2-2 | TRBV9 | ASSATASGSNTGELF
TRBJ1-5 | TRBV6-1 | ASSATADQPQH
TRBJ1-5 | TRBV19 | ASSHTGVNQPQH
TRBJ2-5 | TRBV24-1 | ATSDAQGAAETQY
TRBJ1-6 | TRBV7-9 | ASSMGGPGSPLH
TRBJ1-3 | TRBV25-1 | ASSARGSGNTIY
TRBJ1-1 | TRBV6-6 | ASSRQAEAEAF
TRBJ2-1 | TRBV10-2 | ASRGQNYNEQF
TRBJ2-7 | TRBV25-1 | ASVVGQFYEQY
TRBJ1-2 | TRBV9 | ASSVVEGYGYT
TRBJ2-5 | TRBV12-3/TRBV12-4 | ASSHPVPSHQETQY
TRBJ2-5 | TRBV24-1 | ATSEAGTGRETQY
TRBJ2-7 | TRBV2 | ASSTQGPYEQY
TRBJ2-2 | TRBV20-1 | SARDRERRELF
TRBJ2-5 | TRBV29-1 | SVRGTGETQY
TRBJ2-7 | TRBV12-5 | ASGFVLGTSGTRSYEQY
TRBJ2-7 | TRBV25-1 | ATQSWGTRREQY
TRBJ1-2 | TRBV9 | ASSQWDTNYGYT
TRBJ2-5 | TRBV18 | ASARGGLEETQY
TRBJ2-7 | TRBV5-1 | ASSLGETGWEQY
TRBJ1-5 | TRBV24-1 | ASSFQVRQPQH
TRBJ1-2 | TRBV5-8 | ASSSPGGANYGYT
TRBJ1-4 | TRBV7-6 | ASSPDEENEKLF
TRBJ1-3 | TRBV9 | ASSVGWTGLGNTIY
TRBJ1-4 | TRBV5-6 | ASSNNEKLF
TRBJ2-6 | TRBV2 | ARGSDTGANVLT
TRBJ2-5 | TRBV29-1 | SVEVGDQETQY
TRBJ2-5 | TRBV5-6 | ASSASGQEETQY
TRBJ2-2 | TRBV24-1 | ATSDYREQFFGELF
TRBJ2-5 | TRBV24-1 | ATSVGTTGEETQY
TRBJ1-6 | TRBV6-6 | ASSYLGESPLH
TRBJ2-5 | TRBV6-6 | ASSHGPAQETQY
TRBJ2-5 | TRBV5-1 | ASSPGSGGLETQY
TRBJ1-1 | TRBV9 | ASSIGPSTEAF